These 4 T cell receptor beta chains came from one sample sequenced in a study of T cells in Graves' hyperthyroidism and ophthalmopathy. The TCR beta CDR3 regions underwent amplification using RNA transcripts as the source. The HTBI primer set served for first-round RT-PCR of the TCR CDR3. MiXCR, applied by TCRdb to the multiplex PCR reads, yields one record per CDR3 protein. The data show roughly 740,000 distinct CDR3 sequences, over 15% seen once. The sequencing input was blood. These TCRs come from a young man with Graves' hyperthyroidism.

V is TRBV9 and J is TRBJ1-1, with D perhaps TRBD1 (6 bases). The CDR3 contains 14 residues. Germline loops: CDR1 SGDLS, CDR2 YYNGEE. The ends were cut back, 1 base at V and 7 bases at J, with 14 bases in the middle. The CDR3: CASSVRGRGDEAFF. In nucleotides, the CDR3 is TGTGCCAGCAGCGTAAGGGGGAGAGGTGATGAAGCTTTCTTT. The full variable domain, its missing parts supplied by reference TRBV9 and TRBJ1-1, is DSGVTQTPKHLITATGQRVTLRCSPRSGDLSVYWYQQSLDQGLQFLIQYYNGEERAKGNILERFSAQQFPDLHSELNLSSLELGDSALYFCASSVRGRGDEAFFGQGTRLTVV.

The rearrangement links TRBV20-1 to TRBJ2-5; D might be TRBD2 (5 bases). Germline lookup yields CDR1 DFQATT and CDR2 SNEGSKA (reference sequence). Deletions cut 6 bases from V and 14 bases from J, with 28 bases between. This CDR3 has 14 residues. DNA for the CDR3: TGCAGTGCCGTGCCTACGGGATCATTACTATCACGATACTTC. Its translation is CSAVPTGSLLSRYF.

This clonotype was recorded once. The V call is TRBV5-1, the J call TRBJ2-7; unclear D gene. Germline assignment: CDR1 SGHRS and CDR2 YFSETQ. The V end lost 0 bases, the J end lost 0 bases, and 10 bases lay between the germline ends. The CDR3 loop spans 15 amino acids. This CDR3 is CASSLGELRSYEQYF. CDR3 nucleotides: TGCGCCAGCAGCTTGGGAGAGCTACGCTCCTACGAGCAGTACTTC.

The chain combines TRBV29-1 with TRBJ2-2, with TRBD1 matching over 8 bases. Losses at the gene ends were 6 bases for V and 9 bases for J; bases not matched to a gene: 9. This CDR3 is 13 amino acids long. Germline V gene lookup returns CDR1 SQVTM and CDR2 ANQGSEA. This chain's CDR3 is CSVIQGAGRELFF. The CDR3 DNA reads TGCAGCGTGATCCAGGGGGCGGGCAGGGAGCTGTTTTTT.